The present T cell receptor (beta chain) was sequenced within a study of blood T cell repertoires in COVID-19. The CDR3 loop spans 12 amino acids. Germline-derived CDR1 and CDR2 are SGHRS and YFSETQ. V gave up 4 bases and J gave up 3 bases, with 8 bases separating them. The table came from immunoSEQ multiplex PCR; TCRdb's copy has only in-frame clones and leaves some out. The top ten clones hold 25% of a sample with 130,000 or so clones, about 77% of them seen once. This TCR came from a human donor in a cohort sampled during active COVID-19. The chain carries TRBV5-1 and TRBJ2-7; D is possibly TRBD2 (5 bases). Material: peripheral blood. CDR3 sequence: CASSPSRYEQYF. CDR3 DNA: TGCGCCAGCAGCCCTAGCCGCTACGAGCAGTACTTC.